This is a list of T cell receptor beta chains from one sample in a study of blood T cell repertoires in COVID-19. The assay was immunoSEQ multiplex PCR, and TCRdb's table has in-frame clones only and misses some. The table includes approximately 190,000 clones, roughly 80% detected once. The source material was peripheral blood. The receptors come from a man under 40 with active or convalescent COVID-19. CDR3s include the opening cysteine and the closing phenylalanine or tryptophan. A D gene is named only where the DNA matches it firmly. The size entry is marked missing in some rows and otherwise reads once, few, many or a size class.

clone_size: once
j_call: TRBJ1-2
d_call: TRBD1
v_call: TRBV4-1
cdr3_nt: TGCGCCAGCAGCCAAGAGGCCCCTCCGACAGGGGATGGCTACACCTTC
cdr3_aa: CASSQEAPPTGDGYTF

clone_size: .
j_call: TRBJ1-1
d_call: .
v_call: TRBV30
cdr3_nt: TGTGCCTGGGCTAAGAACACTGAAGCTTTCTTT
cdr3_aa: CAWAKNTEAFF

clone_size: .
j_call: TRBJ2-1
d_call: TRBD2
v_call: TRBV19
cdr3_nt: TGTGCCAGTAACCCCCTAGCGGGATTAGCCTCTGAGCAGTTCTTC
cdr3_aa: CASNPLAGLASEQFF

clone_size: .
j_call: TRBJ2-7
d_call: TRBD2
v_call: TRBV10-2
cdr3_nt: TGCGCCAGCACTCTGACTAGCGGGCCGTCCTACGAGCAGTACTTC
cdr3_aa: CASTLTSGPSYEQYF

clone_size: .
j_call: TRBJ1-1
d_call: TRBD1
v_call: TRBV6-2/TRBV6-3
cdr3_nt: TGTGCCAGCAGTCGGACAGGAACGAACACTGAAGCTTTCTTT
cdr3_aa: CASSRTGTNTEAFF

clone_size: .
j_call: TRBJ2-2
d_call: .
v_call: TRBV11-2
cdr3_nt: TGTGCCAGCAGCTCTCGGCGGGGCCGGACCGGGGAGCTGTTTTTT
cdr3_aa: CASSSRRGRTGELFF

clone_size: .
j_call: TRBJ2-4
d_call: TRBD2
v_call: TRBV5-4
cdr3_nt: TGTGCCAGCAGCTTACGACTAGCGGGAGCCAAAAACATTCAGTACTTC
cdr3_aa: CASSLRLAGAKNIQYF

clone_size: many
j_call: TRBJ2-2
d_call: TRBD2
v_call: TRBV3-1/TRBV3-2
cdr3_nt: TGTGCCAGCAGCCAAGGGACTAGCGGGGGGACCGGGGAGCTGTTTTTT
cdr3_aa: CASSQGTSGGTGELFF

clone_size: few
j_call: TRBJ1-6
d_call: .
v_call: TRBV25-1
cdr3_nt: TGTGCCAGCAGTGGGGGGGGTGCTCTCTATAATTCACCCCTCCACTTT
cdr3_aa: CASSGGGALYNSPLHF

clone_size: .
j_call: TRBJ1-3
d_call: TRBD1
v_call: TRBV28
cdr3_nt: TGTGCCAGCAGCCGGCTTGGGACAGGGTCTAAGTCTGGAAACACCATATATTTT
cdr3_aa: CASSRLGTGSKSGNTIYF

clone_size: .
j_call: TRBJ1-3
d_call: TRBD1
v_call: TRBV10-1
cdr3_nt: TGCGCCAGCAGCCGGACAGGGGACTCTGGAAACACCATATATTTT
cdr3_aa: CASSRTGDSGNTIYF

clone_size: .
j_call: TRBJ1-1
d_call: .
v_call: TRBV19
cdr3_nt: TGTGCCAGTATCCCGGGAGGACGGCTGAACACTGAAGCTTTCTTT
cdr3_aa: CASIPGGRLNTEAFF